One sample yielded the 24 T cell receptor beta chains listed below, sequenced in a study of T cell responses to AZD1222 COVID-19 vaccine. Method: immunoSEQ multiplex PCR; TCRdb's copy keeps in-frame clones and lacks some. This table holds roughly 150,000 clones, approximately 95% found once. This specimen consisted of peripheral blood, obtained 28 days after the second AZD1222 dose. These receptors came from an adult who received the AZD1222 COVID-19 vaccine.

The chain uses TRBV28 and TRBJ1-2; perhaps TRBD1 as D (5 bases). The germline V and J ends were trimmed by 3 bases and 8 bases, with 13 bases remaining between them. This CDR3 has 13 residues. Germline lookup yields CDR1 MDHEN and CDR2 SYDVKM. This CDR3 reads CASSLIQGGGYTF. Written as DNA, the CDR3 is TGTGCCAGCAGTTTGATCCAGGGTGGGGGCTACACCTTC.

CDR3 loop: CASSQDRAGEAGTDTQYF. The CDR3 DNA reads as TGTGCCAGCAGCCAAGATCGCGCGGGGGAGGCTGGTACAGATACGCAGTATTTT. The chain is built from TRBV14 and TRBJ2-3, with 7 positions matching TRBD2. Germline CDR1 SGHDN, CDR2 FVKESK. V was pared by 0 bases and J by 3 bases, with 12 bases of the junction left unmatched. The CDR3 length is 18 residues.

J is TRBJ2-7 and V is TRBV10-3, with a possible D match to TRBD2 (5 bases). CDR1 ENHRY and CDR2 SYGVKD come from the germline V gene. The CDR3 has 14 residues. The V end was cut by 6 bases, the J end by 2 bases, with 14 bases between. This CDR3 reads CAIRRALGAYEQYF. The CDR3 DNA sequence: TGTGCCATCAGGCGGGCACTAGGAGCCTACGAGCAGTACTTC.

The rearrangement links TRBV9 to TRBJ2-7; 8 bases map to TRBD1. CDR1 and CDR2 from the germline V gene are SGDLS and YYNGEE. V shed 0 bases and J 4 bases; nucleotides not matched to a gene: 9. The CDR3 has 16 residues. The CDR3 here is CASSVDWTGWAYEQYF. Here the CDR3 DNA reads TGTGCCAGCAGCGTAGATTGGACAGGGTGGGCTTACGAGCAGTACTTC.

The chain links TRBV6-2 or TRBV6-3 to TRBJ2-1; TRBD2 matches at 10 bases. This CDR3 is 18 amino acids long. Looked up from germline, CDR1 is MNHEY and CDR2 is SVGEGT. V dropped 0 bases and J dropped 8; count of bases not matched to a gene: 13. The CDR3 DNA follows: TGTGCCAGCAGTTACTCCGGGCTAGCGGGGGTTTGGGGGTATGAGCAGTTCTTC. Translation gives CASSYSGLAGVWGYEQFF.

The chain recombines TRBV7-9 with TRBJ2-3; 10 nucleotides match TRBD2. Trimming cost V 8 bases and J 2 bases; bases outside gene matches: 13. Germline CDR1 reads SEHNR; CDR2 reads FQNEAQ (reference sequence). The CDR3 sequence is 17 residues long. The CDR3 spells CASGNLRTSGTTDTQYF. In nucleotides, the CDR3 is TGTGCCAGCGGAAACCTCAGGACTAGCGGAACCACAGATACGCAGTATTTT.

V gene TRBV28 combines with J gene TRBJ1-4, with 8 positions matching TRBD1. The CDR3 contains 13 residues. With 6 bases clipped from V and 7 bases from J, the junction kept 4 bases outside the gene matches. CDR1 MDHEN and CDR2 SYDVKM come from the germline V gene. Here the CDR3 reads CASRTGTGEKLFF. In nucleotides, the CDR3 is TGTGCCAGCAGAACGGGGACAGGTGAAAAACTGTTTTTT.

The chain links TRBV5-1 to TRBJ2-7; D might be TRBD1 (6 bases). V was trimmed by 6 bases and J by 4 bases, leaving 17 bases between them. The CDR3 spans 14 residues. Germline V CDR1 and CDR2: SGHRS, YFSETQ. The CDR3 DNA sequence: TGCGCCAGCACCTTAACGACAGGAAGATACGAGCAGTACTTC. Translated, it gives CASTLTTGRYEQYF.

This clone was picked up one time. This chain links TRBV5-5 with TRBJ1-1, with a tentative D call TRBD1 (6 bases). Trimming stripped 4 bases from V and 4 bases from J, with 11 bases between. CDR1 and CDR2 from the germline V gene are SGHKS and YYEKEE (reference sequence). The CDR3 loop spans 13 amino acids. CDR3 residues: CASSLGGGTEAFF. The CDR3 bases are TGTGCCAGCAGCCTCGGAGGGGGCACTGAAGCTTTCTTT.

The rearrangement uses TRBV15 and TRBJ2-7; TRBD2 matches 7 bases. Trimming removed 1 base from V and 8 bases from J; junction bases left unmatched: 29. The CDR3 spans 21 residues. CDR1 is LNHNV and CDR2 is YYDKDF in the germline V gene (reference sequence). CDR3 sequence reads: CATSRAYGGISPTFYDYKQYF. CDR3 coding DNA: TGTGCCACCAGCAGAGCCTACGGGGGGATATCACCGACTTTTTACGATTATAAGCAGTACTTC.

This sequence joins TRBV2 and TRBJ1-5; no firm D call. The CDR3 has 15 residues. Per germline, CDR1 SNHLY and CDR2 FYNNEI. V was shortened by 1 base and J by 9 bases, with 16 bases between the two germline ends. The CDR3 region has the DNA TGTGCCAGCAGTGAAGAAGGCCTCGCGGGATCGCCCCAGCATTTT. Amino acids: CASSEEGLAGSPQHF.

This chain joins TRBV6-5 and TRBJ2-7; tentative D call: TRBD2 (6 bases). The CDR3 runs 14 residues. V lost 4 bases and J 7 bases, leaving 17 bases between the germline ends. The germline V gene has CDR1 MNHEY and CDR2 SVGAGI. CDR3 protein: CASSFSSEAREQYF. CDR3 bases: TGTGCCAGCAGTTTTTCTAGCGAGGCGAGGGAGCAGTACTTC.

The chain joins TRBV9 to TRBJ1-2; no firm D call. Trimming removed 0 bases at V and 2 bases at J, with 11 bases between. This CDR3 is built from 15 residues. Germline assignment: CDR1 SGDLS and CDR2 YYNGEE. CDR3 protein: CASSVAVGWNYGYTF. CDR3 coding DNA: TGTGCCAGCAGCGTAGCAGTAGGGTGGAACTATGGCTACACCTTC. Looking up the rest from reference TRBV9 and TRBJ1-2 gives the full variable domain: DSGVTQTPKHLITATGQRVTLRCSPRSGDLSVYWYQQSLDQGLQFLIQYYNGEERAKGNILERFSAQQFPDLHSELNLSSLELGDSALYFCASSVAVGWNYGYTFGSGTRLTVV.

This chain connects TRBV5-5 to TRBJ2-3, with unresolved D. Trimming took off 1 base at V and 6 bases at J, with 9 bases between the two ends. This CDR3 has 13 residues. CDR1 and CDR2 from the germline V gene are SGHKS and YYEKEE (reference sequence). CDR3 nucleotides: TGTGCCAGCAGCTTGATGTTGGGTGATACGCAGTATTTT. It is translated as CASSLMLGDTQYF.

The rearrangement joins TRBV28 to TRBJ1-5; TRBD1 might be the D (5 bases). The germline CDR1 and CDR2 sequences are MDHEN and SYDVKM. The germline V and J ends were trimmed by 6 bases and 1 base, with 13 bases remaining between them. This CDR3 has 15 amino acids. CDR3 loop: CASSSGEGSNQPQHF. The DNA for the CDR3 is TGTGCCAGCAGCTCTGGGGAGGGGAGCAATCAGCCCCAGCATTTT.

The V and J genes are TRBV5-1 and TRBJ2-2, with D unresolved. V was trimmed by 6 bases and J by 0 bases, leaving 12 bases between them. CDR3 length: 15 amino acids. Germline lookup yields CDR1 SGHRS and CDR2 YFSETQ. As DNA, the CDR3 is TGCGCCAGCACAGCCGGGCATACGAACACCGGGGAGCTGTTTTTT. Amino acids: CASTAGHTNTGELFF.

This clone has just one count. CDR3 region: CASSPGTGSYEQYF. CDR3 bases: TGCGCCAGCAGCCCCGGGACAGGGTCCTACGAGCAGTACTTC. V gene TRBV5-1 combines with J gene TRBJ2-7, with 9 nucleotides matching TRBD1. After removal of 4 bases from V and 1 base from J, the junction contained 3 bases not matched to a gene. Germline V gives CDR1 SGHRS, CDR2 YFSETQ. This CDR3 spans 14 amino acids.

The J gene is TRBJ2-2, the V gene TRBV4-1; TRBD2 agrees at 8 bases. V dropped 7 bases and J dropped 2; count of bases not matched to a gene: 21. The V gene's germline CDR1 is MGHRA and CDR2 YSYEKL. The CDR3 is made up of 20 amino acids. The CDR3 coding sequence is TGCGCCAGCAACCTAATAGCGGGGATCCGAAAACAGACTAACACCGGGGAGCTGTTTTTT. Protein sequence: CASNLIAGIRKQTNTGELFF.

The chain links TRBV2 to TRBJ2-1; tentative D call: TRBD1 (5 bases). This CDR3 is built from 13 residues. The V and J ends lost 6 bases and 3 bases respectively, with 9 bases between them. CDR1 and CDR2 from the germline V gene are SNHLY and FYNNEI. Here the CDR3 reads CASRTDFYNEQFF. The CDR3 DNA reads TGTGCCAGCAGGACAGACTTCTACAATGAGCAGTTCTTC.

CDR3 sequence (DNA): TGTGCCAGCAGCAAACAGGGGGCTGGTGGCTACACCTTC. The encoded protein is CASSKQGAGGYTF. V usage is TRBV3-1 (or the pseudogene TRBV3-2) and J usage is TRBJ1-2; TRBD1 agrees at 9 bases. This CDR3 has 13 amino acids. The V and J ends lost 5 bases and 7 bases, in that order; junction bases with no gene match: 5. Germline V gene sequence: CDR1 LGHDT, CDR2 YNNKEL (reference sequence).

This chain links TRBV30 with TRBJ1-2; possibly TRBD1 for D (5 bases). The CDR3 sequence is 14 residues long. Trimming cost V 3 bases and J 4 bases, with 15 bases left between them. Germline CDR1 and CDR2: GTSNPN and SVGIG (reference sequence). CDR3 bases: TGTGCCTGGAGATCCCAGGGAGGGGCCTATGGCTACACCTTC. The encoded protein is CAWRSQGGAYGYTF. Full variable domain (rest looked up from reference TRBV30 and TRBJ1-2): SQTIHQWPATLVQPVGSPLSLECTVEGTSNPNLYWYRQAAGRGLQLLFYSVGIGQISSEVPQNLSASRPQDRQFILSSKKLLLSDSGFYLCAWRSQGGAYGYTFGSGTRLTVV.

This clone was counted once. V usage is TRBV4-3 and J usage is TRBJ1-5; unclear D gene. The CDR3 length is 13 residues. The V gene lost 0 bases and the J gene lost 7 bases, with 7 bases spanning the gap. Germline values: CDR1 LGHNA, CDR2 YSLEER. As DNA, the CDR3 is TGCGCCAGCAGCCAAGACGAAGTACAGCCCCAGCATTTT. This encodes CASSQDEVQPQHF.

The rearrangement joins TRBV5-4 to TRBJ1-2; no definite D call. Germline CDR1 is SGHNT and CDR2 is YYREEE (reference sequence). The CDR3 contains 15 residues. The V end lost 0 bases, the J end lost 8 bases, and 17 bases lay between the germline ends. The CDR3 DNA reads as TGTGCCAGCAGCTTGGACGCTCGGACCCAGCAAGGCTACACCTTC. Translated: CASSLDARTQQGYTF.

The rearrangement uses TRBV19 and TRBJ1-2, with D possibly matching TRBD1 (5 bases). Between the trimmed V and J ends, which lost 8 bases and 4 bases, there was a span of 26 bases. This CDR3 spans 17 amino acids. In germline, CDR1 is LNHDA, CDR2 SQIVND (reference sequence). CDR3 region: CASGLRISLGAFYGYTF. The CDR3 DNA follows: TGTGCCAGTGGACTCCGGATCTCATTAGGGGCTTTCTATGGCTACACCTTC.